These 20 T cell receptor beta chains were sequenced from one sample in a study of OX40 agonist ivuxolimab in advanced cancers. Library preparation employed the immunoSEQ multiplex PCR assay. TCRdb carries this immuneACCESS record with in-frame sequences only. Its versions omit some clonotypes, under half of them owing to an unresolved V gene in the studies checked, with the rest unexplained. This sample gives about 70,000 clones in total; around 82% of them show up just once. The ten largest make up roughly 4.9% of the sample. The sequenced sample was CD4+ or CD8+ T cells sorted from blood, obtained in a trial of the OX40 agonist ivuxolimab. The receptors stem from an adult with an advanced solid tumor such as melanoma, head and neck, liver or kidney cancer.

V gene TRBV9 combines with J gene TRBJ2-1, with D uncertain. This CDR3 is 12 amino acids long. The V gene's germline CDR1 is SGDLS and CDR2 YYNGEE. Trimming removed 3 bases from V and 9 bases from J, with 10 bases in between. CDR3 sequence reads: CASSGTVVEQFF. The CDR3 DNA is TGTGCCAGCAGCGGGACGGTAGTTGAGCAGTTCTTC.

The chain couples TRBV4-2 to TRBJ2-2, with D perhaps TRBD2 (6 bases). Looked up from germline, CDR1 is LGHNA and CDR2 is YNFKEQ. Between the trimmed V and J ends, which lost 1 base and 5 bases, there was a span of 11 bases. This CDR3 spans 15 amino acids. CDR3 DNA: TGTGCCAGCAGCCAAGTCGGAGGGATAACCGGGGAGCTGTTTTTT. This codes for CASSQVGGITGELFF.

The V and J genes are TRBV5-1 and TRBJ2-1; D not resolved. The germline V gene has CDR1 SGHRS and CDR2 YFSETQ. The CDR3 spans 13 residues. V shed 4 bases and J shed 10 bases, with 15 bases lying between them. CDR3 DNA sequence: TGCGCCAGCAGCGATGCGGTGGGATTCGAGCAGTTCTTC. This gives the protein CASSDAVGFEQFF.

This clone occurred once. The chain recombines TRBV2 with TRBJ2-2; unclear D gene. The CDR3 sequence is 16 residues long. Deletions cut 4 bases from V and 4 bases from J, with 16 bases between. In germline, CDR1 is SNHLY, CDR2 FYNNEI. The DNA of the CDR3 is TGTGCCAGCAGTGTTCAAGGTTCATTGGGCACCGGGGAGCTGTTTTTT. Amino acid sequence: CASSVQGSLGTGELFF.

This sequence joins TRBV19 and TRBJ1-1; TRBD1 is a possible D gene (5 bases). The germline V gene has CDR1 LNHDA and CDR2 SQIVND (reference sequence). V lost 5 bases, J lost 5 bases, and 12 bases lay in between. The CDR3 spans 13 residues. The CDR3 nucleotides read TGTGCCAGTAGTGCAAGCAGGGATACTGAAGCTTTCTTT. It codes for CASSASRDTEAFF.

The genes are TRBV7-3 and TRBJ2-5, with 11 bases identical to TRBD2. This CDR3 is built from 15 residues. Losses at the gene ends were 9 bases for V and 0 bases for J; bases not matched to a gene: 6. Germline values: CDR1 SGHTA, CDR2 FQGTGA. As DNA, the CDR3 is TGTGCCAGTCCCGGGACTAGCGGAAACCAAGAGACCCAGTACTTC. It yields the protein CASPGTSGNQETQYF.

The chain carries TRBV11-2 and TRBJ1-3; D might be TRBD1 (5 bases). Trimming removed 4 bases from V and 3 bases from J, with 10 bases in between. The germline V gene encodes CDR1 SGHAT and CDR2 FQNNGV. The CDR3 spans 14 residues. CDR3 DNA: TGTGCCAGCAGCTCTCAGGGAGGTGGAAACACCATATATTTT. It codes for CASSSQGGGNTIYF.

The V gene is TRBV4-2, the J gene TRBJ2-1; 7 bases match TRBD1. CDR3 length: 15 residues. V gave up 4 bases and J gave up 4 bases; unmatched junction bases: 7. CDR1 is LGHNA, CDR2 YNFKEQ, per germline. The CDR3 reads CASSRNRGPYNEQFF. The CDR3 coding sequence is TGTGCCAGCAGCCGTAACAGGGGCCCTTACAATGAGCAGTTCTTC.

The chain employs TRBV27 and TRBJ2-7; 10 bases map to TRBD2. J gave up 2 bases and V 7 bases, and 8 bases lay outside the gene matches. CDR3 length: 15 amino acids. CDR1 MNHEY and CDR2 SMNVEV come from the germline V gene (reference sequence). The CDR3 is CASKPKREGTYEQYF. CDR3 nucleotide sequence: TGTGCCAGCAAACCCAAGCGGGAGGGAACCTACGAGCAGTACTTC.

The chain links TRBV7-3 to TRBJ2-3, with D hard to call. The CDR3 sequence is 14 residues long. Deletions cut 2 bases from V and 0 bases from J, with 6 bases between. Germline CDR1 SGHTA, CDR2 FQGTGA. The chain's CDR3 is CASSLLLSTDTQYF. CDR3 DNA: TGTGCCAGCAGCTTACTTTTGAGCACAGATACGCAGTATTTT.

The chain is built from TRBV30 and TRBJ2-5; 11 bases match TRBD2. The CDR3 contains 14 residues. The J segment lost 4 bases and the V segment lost 3 bases, leaving 4 bases of the junction unmatched. Germline CDR1 and CDR2: GTSNPN and SVGIG (reference sequence). The CDR3 loop is CAWSRLAGRETQYF. The CDR3 coding sequence is TGTGCCTGGAGCCGACTAGCGGGAAGAGAGACCCAGTACTTC.

V is TRBV30 and J is TRBJ2-3; 13 bases agree with TRBD2. Germline V CDR1 and CDR2: GTSNPN, SVGIG (reference sequence). This CDR3 is 21 amino acids long. Trimming cost V 2 bases and J 2 bases; bases outside gene matches: 19. The CDR3: CAWSYYRGLAGVVGYTDTQYF. In nucleotides, the CDR3 is TGTGCCTGGAGTTACTACCGCGGACTAGCGGGAGTGGTGGGGTACACAGATACGCAGTATTTT.

The genes are TRBV6-5 and TRBJ1-4; 7 bases are a match to TRBD1. This CDR3 comprises 15 residues. The germline gives CDR1 MNHEY, CDR2 SVGAGI. J was trimmed by 5 bases and V by 6 bases; bases with no gene match: 9. This CDR3 is CASRLTGVGNEKLFF. The DNA of the CDR3 is TGTGCCAGCAGACTAACAGGGGTGGGGAATGAAAAACTGTTTTTT.

This clone was seen just once. Sequence at one end of the junction differs from germline and may be a read error. V gene TRBV5-4 combines with J gene TRBJ2-7; 12 nucleotides agree with TRBD2. There are 16 residues in the CDR3. Looked up from germline, CDR1 is SGHNT and CDR2 is YYREEE (reference sequence). The CDR3 is CASSFRTSGVTYEQYF. CDR3 coding DNA: TGCGCCAGCAGCTTTCGGACTAGCGGGGTCACCTACGAGCAGTACTTC.

V usage is TRBV5-4 and J usage is TRBJ2-1, with TRBD2 identical over 8 bases. The CDR3 is made up of 17 amino acids. Germline V CDR1 and CDR2: SGHNT, YYREEE (reference sequence). The ends lost 4 bases at V and 4 bases at J; junction bases unmatched: 13. For the CDR3, the DNA is TGTGCCAGCAGCGGCCCTAGAGCGGGGGCCTCTTACAATGAGCAGTTCTTC. This translates into CASSGPRAGASYNEQFF.

The CDR3 sequence is CASSLGPRGSTGELFF. The CDR3 DNA reads TGCGCCAGCAGCTTGGGGCCCCGGGGGAGCACCGGGGAGCTGTTTTTT. This chain links TRBV5-1 with TRBJ2-2; a possible D gene is TRBD2 (6 bases). The CDR3 consists of 16 residues. Germline CDR1 and CDR2: SGHRS and YFSETQ. V lost 0 bases and J lost 4, with 13 bases in between.

The CDR3 nucleotides read TGTGCCAGTAGTATAGAGCTCGTAGCCTACGAGCAGTACTTC. Translated, it gives CASSIELVAYEQYF. The chain couples TRBV19 to TRBJ2-5; D uncertain. The J call may be wrong; the DNA end is better matched by TRBJ2-7. This CDR3 spans 14 amino acids. Germline loops: CDR1 LNHDA, CDR2 SQIVND (reference sequence).

V gene TRBV2 combines with J gene TRBJ2-1, with a possible D match to TRBD2 (5 bases). Trimming removed 11 bases at V and 5 bases at J, with 10 bases between. Germline V gives CDR1 SNHLY, CDR2 FYNNEI. The CDR3 extends over 11 amino acids. The CDR3 DNA sequence: TGTGCCCAGTCGGGGAACAATGAGCAGTTCTTC. Translated: CAQSGNNEQFF.

This clone has only a few counts. This sequence joins TRBV6-5 and TRBJ2-7, with 12 bases lining up with TRBD2. The trim removed 6 bases at V and 3 bases at J, leaving 9 bases unmatched. Germline V gives CDR1 MNHEY, CDR2 SVGAGI. This CDR3 contains 16 residues. The CDR3 region is CASRYRTSGTHYEQYF. CDR3 DNA sequence: TGTGCCAGCAGATACCGGACTAGCGGGACCCACTACGAGCAGTACTTC.

This chain uses TRBV5-1 with TRBJ2-7; D unresolved. Per germline, CDR1 SGHRS and CDR2 YFSETQ. The V end lost 1 base, the J end lost 5 bases, and 7 bases lay between the germline ends. This CDR3 spans 12 amino acids. CDR3 in amino acids: CASSLYRNEQYF. CDR3 DNA: TGCGCCAGCAGCTTGTATAGAAACGAGCAGTACTTC.